The 4 T cell receptor beta chains reported below all come from one sample, sequenced in a study of radiation and T cells in renal cell carcinoma. The data were produced by immunoSEQ multiplex PCR, yet TCRdb's version contains in-frame clones alone and is incomplete. The data hold 150,000 or so clones, with roughly 90% observed a single time. The time point was: baseline pretreatment blood. Treatment defined: 15 Gy SBRT to primary tumor, nephrectomy 4 weeks later. The sequencing used blood, collected from a patient whose treatment included radiotherapy and nephrectomy. These receptors originate from a woman in her 50s with renal cell carcinoma.

The J gene is TRBJ2-7, the V gene TRBV11-2, with TRBD1 as a possible D gene (6 bases). Deletions cut 3 bases from V and 4 bases from J, with 19 bases between. Per germline, CDR1 SGHAT and CDR2 FQNNGV. CDR3 length equals 16 residues. The CDR3 is CASSFMAGQSYYEQYF. The CDR3 DNA reads as TGTGCCAGCAGCTTCATGGCCGGACAGTCCTATTACGAGCAGTACTTC.

The chain couples TRBV19 to TRBJ1-3; D not certain. The CDR3 loop spans 14 amino acids. Germline assignment: CDR1 LNHDA and CDR2 SQIVND (reference sequence). V dropped 4 bases and J dropped 0 bases, with 7 bases sitting between them. The CDR3 loop is CASSTGYSGNTIYF. CDR3 DNA: TGTGCCAGTAGTACGGGCTACTCTGGAAACACCATATATTTT.

The chain has TRBV7-9 and TRBJ1-2; 9 bases line up with TRBD1. The ends lost 4 bases at V and 4 bases at J; junction bases unmatched: 7. The CDR3 length is 15 residues. The germline V gene has CDR1 SEHNR and CDR2 FQNEAQ (reference sequence). This CDR3 is CASSSRGTGPYGYTF. DNA for the CDR3: TGTGCCAGCAGCTCCCGGGGGACAGGGCCCTATGGCTACACCTTC.

The chain is built from TRBV2 and TRBJ1-4, with TRBD1 matching over 7 bases. Germline V gene lookup returns CDR1 SNHLY and CDR2 FYNNEI. V lost 9 bases, J lost 5 bases, and 3 bases stayed unmatched. The CDR3 spans 12 residues. CDR3 DNA: TGTGCCAGGGGACAGATCAATGAAAAACTGTTTTTT. Encoded protein: CARGQINEKLFF.